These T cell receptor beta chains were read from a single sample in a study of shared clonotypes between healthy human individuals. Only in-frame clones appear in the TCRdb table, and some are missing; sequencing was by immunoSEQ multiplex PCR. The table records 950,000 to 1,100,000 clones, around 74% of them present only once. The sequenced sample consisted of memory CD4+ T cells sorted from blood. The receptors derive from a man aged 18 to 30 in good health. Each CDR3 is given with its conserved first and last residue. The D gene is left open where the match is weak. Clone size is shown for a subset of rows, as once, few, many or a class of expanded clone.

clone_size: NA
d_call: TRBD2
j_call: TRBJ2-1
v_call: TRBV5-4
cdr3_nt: TGTGCCAGCAGCTTACTAGCGGGGGGGTACAATGAGCAGTTCTTC
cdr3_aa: CASSLLAGGYNEQFF

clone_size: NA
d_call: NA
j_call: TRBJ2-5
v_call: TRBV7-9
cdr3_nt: TGTGCCAGCAGCCCCAAGACTAGTGGGCGTTCAAGAGAGACCCAGTACTTC
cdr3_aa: CASSPKTSGRSRETQYF

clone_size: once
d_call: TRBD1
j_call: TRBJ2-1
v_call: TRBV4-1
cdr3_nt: TGCGCCAGCAGACAGGGGAATGAGCAGTTCTTC
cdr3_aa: CASRQGNEQFF

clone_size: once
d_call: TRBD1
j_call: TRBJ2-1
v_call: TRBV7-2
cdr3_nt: TGTGCCAGCAGCTTTTGGGACAGGGAAAAGAATGAGCAGTTCTTC
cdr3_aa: CASSFWDREKNEQFF

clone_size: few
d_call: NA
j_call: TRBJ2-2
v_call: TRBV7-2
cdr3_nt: TGTGCCAGCAGCACCGTAGCGAACACCGGGGAGCTGTTTTTT
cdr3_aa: CASSTVANTGELFF

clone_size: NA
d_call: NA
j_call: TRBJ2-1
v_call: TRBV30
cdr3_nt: TGTGCCTGGGCCCCCTTTAGCGGTGTTAATTTGGTGCAGTTCTTC
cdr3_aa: CAWAPFSGVNLVQFF

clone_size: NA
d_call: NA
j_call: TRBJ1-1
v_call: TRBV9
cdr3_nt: TGTGCCAGCAGCCCCCAGGGGTCAAACACTGAAGCTTTCTTT
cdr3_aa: CASSPQGSNTEAFF

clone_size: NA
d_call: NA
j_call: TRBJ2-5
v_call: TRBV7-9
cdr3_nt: TGTGCCAGCAGCTTCCCCCAAGAGACCCAGTACTTC
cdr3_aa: CASSFPQETQYF

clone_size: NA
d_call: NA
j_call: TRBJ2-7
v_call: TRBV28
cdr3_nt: TGTGCCAGCAGTTTCTTAGGGGCGGGGTACGAGCAGTACTTC
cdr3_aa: CASSFLGAGYEQYF

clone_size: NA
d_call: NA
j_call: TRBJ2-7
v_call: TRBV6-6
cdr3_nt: TGTGCCAGCATCGGGGGATCCCACTACGAGCAGTACTTC
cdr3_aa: CASIGGSHYEQYF

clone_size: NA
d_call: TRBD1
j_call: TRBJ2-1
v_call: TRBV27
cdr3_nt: TGTGCCAGCAGTTTAAAGGGGGCTGCCTACAATGAGCAGTTCTTC
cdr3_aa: CASSLKGAAYNEQFF

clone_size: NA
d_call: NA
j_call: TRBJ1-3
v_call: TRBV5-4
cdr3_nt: TGTGCCAGCAGCTTGGGTGGGACACAAGGAAACACCATATATTTT
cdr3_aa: CASSLGGTQGNTIYF

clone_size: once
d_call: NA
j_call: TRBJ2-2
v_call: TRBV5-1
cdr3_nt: TGCGCCAGCAGCTTGGCGTCAGGGCGGAAGAACACCGGGGAGCTGTTTTTT
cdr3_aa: CASSLASGRKNTGELFF

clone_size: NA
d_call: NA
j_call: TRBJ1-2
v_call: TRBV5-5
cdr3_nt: TGTGCCAGCAGCCCCGACAGTAACTATGGCTACACCTTC
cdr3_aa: CASSPDSNYGYTF

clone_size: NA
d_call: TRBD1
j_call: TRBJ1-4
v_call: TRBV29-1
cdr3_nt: TGCAGCGTTGAGTCCACAGGGGAACTGTTTTTT
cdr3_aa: CSVESTGELFF

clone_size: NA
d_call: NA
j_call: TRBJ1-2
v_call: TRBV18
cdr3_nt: TGTGCCAGCTCCTTTACCGACAGGCCCGGAAATGGCTACACCTTC
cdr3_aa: CASSFTDRPGNGYTF

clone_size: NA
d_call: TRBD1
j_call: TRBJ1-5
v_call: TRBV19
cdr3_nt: TGTGCCAGTAGCTATACAGGGGATAGCAATCAGCCCCAGCATTTT
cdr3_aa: CASSYTGDSNQPQHF

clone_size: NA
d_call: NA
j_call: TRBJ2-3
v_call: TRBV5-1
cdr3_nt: TGCGCCAGCAGCGAACAGGGAGGGGGCACAGATACGCAGTATTTT
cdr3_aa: CASSEQGGGTDTQYF

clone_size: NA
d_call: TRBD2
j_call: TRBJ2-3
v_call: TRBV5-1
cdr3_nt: TGCGCCAGCAGCTGGGGTAAGGGTAGCGGGGCTCTTGACACGCAGTATTTT
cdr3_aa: CASSWGKGSGALDTQYF

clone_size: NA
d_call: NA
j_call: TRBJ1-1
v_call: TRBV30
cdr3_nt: TGTGCCTGGAGTGTAGGGAATTTAGGCACTGAAGCTTTCTTT
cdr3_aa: CAWSVGNLGTEAFF

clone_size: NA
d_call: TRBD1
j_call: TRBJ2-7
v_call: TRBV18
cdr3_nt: TGTGCCAGCTCACCCGGGACAGGGGACGAGCAGTACTTC
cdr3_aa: CASSPGTGDEQYF

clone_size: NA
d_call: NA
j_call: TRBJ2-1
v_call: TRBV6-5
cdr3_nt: TGTGCCAGCAAGGGGCAATACAATGAGCAGTTCTTC
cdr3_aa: CASKGQYNEQFF

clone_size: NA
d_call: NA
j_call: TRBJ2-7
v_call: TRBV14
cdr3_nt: TGTGCCAGCAGCCCGCGGGTCAACTCCTACGAGCAGTACTTC
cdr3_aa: CASSPRVNSYEQYF

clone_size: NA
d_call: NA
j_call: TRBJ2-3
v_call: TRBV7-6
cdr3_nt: TGTGCCAGCAGCTTAGATGGGGGGACGTACGGAGATACGCAGTATTTT
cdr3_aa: CASSLDGGTYGDTQYF

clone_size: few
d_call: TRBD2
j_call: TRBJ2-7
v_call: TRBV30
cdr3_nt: TGTGCCTGGAGTGTCGGGGGGGCCTCCTACGAGCAGTACTTC
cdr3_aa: CAWSVGGASYEQYF

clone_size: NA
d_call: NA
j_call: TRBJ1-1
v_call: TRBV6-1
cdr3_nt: TGTGCCAGCAGTGAAGTCACTGAAGCTTTCTTT
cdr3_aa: CASSEVTEAFF

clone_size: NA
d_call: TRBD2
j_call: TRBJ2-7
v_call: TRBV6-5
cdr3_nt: TGTGCCAGCAGTTACTTGAGCCTCGGGACTAGCGGCGAGCAGTACTTC
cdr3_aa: CASSYLSLGTSGEQYF

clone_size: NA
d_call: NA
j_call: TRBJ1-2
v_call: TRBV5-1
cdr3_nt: TGCGCCAGCAGCGCGGACCAGGGAGGCTACACCTTC
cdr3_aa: CASSADQGGYTF

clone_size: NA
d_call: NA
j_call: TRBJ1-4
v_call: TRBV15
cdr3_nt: TGTGCCACCAGCAGAGTCTCCACAGGGTCAGAAAAACTGTTTTTT
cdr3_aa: CATSRVSTGSEKLFF

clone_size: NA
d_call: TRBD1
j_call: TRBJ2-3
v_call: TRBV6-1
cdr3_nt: TGTGCCAGCAGGTTAGGACAGGCTAGCACAGATACGCAGTATTTT
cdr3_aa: CASRLGQASTDTQYF

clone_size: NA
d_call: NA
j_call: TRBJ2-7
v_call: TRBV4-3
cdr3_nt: TGCGCCAGCAGCCAAGTCTGGGATGGTTCCTACGAGCAGTACTTC
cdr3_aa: CASSQVWDGSYEQYF

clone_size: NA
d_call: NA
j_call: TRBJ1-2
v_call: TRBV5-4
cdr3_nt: TGTGCCAGCAGTGATGGACAGCGCTATGGCTACACCTTC
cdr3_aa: CASSDGQRYGYTF

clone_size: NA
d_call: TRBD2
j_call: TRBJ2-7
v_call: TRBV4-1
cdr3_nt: TGCGCCAGCAGCCAAGGGTCCGCTAGCGGGATCTACGAGCAGTACTTC
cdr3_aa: CASSQGSASGIYEQYF

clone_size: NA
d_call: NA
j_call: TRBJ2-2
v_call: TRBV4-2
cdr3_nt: TGTGCCAGCAGCCATCTCGGACAGATGAACACCGGGGAGCTGTTTTTT
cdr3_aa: CASSHLGQMNTGELFF

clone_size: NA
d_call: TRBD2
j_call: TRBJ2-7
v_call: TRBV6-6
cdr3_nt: TGTGCCAGCAGTTACCTAGCGGGAGGCTCCTACGAGCAGTACTTC
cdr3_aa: CASSYLAGGSYEQYF

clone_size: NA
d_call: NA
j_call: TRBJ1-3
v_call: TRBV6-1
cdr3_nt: TGTGCCAGCATTATGTACCCAAGCTCTGGAAACACCATATATTTT
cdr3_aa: CASIMYPSSGNTIYF

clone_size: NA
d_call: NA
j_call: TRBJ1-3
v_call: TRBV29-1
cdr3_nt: TGCAGCGTTGCCAGGAGGACCAACTCTGGAAACACCATATATTTT
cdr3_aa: CSVARRTNSGNTIYF

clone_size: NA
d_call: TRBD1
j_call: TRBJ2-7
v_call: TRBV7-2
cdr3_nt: TGTGCCAGCAGGTTAACAGGGGGAGGTCCCTACGAGCAGTACTTC
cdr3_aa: CASRLTGGGPYEQYF

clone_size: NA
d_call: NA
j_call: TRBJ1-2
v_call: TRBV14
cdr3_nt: TGTGCCAGCAGCCAACAGGGTTTAGCTAACTATGGCTACACCTTC
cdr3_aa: CASSQQGLANYGYTF

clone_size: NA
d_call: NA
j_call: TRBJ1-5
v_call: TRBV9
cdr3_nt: TGTGCCAGCAGAGGAGGGATCGTCCAAACCTGGGTCGATCAGCCCCAGCATTTT
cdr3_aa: CASRGGIVQTWVDQPQHF

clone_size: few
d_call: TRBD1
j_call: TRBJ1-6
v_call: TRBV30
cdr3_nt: TGTGCCATAACGGGACAGGGTGGTTCACCCCTCCACTTT
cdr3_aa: CAITGQGGSPLHF

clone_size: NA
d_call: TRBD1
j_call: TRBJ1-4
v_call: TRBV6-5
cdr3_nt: TGTGCCAGCAGCCCCAGGGGGACGGGGAATGAAAAACTGTTTTTT
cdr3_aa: CASSPRGTGNEKLFF

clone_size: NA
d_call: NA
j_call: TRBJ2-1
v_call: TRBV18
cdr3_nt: TGTGCCAGCTCACCATACCGGGCCTTGCTCAATGAGCAGTTCTTC
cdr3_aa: CASSPYRALLNEQFF

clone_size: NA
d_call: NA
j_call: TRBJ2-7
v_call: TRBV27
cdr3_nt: TGTGCCAGCAGTTTAAAGGACGCAACCTACGAGCAGTACTTC
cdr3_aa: CASSLKDATYEQYF

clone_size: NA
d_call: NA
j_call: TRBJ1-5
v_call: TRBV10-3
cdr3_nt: TGTGCCATCAGTGAGTCAATCCAACGGCAGCCCCAGCATTTT
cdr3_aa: CAISESIQRQPQHF

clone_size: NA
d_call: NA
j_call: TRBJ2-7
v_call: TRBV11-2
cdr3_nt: TGTGCCAGCAGCTTGGGGCCCGGGCCCTCCTACGAGCAGTACTTC
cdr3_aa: CASSLGPGPSYEQYF

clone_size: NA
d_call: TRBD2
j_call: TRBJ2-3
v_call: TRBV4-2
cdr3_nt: TGTGCCAGCAGCCAAGATAAACTAGCGGGGGGGCTGGATACGCAGTATTTT
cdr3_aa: CASSQDKLAGGLDTQYF

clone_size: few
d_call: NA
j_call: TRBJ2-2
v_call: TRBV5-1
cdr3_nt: TGCGCCAGCAGCTTGGATCCGGGGACCGGGGAGCTGTTTTTT
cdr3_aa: CASSLDPGTGELFF

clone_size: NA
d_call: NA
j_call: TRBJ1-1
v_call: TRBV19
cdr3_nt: TGTGCCAGTAGTATAGGTATCGGCGTGAACACTGAAGCTTTCTTT
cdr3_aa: CASSIGIGVNTEAFF

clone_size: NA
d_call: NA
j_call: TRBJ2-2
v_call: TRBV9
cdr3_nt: TGTGCCAGCAGCCCCCTCGATCAACAGGGAAACGGGGAGCTGTTTTTT
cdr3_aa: CASSPLDQQGNGELFF

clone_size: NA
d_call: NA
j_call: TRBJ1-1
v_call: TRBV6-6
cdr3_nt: TGTGCCAGCAGCCGTTGGGAGAACACTGAAGCTTTCTTT
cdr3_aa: CASSRWENTEAFF

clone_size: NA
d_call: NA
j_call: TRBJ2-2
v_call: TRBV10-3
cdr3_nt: TGTGCCATCAGTGGCCAGGGAAAGGCCGGGGAGCTGTTTTTT
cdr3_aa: CAISGQGKAGELFF

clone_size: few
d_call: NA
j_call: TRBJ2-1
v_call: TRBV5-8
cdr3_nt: TGTGCCAGCAGCTTGGGCCTTAAAACCTACAATGAGCAGTTCTTC
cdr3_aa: CASSLGLKTYNEQFF

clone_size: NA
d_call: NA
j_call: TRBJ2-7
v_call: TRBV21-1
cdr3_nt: TGTGCCAGCAGCAAAGATGGGGGCTCCTACGAGCAGTACTTC
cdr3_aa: CASSKDGGSYEQYF

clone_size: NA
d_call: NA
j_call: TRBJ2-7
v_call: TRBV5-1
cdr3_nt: TGCGCCAGCAGCCCGTCGAGTGGGGGCACCCACGAGCAGTACTTC
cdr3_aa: CASSPSSGGTHEQYF

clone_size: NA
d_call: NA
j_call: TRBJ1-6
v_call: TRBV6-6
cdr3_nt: TGTGCCATCAGCCGGAGACTCCTGGAAAATTCACCCCTCCACTTT
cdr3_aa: CAISRRLLENSPLHF

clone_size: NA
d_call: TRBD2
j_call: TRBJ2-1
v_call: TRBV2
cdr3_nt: TGTGCCAGCAGTGTTACTAGCGGGAGTTCCTACAATGAGCAGTTCTTC
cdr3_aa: CASSVTSGSSYNEQFF

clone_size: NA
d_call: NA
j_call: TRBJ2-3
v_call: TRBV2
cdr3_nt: TGTGCCAGCACTAGCGAGAACACAGATACGCAGTATTTT
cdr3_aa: CASTSENTDTQYF

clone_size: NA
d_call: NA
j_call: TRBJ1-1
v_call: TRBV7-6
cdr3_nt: TGTGCCAGCAGCCCTACATGGGGCATGAACACTGAAGCTTTCTTT
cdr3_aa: CASSPTWGMNTEAFF

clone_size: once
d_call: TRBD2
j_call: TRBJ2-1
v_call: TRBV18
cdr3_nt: TGTGCCAGCTCAAGAGCGGGGGTCGAGCAGTTCTTC
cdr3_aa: CASSRAGVEQFF